These 3 T cell receptor beta chains originate from one sample sequenced in a study of cytomegalovirus exposure and HLA in healthy donors. Repertoires were generated with immunoSEQ multiplex PCR, while TCRdb's copy carries only in-frame clones and drops some. The sample carries tens of thousands of clones, roughly 92% recorded once. The sample taken for sequencing was PBMCs. The receptors originated from a woman aged 25-40 years in good health and CMV-seropositive.

The chain joins TRBV7-9 to TRBJ2-3; TRBD2 agrees at 13 bases. The J segment lost 5 bases and the V segment lost 0 bases, leaving 5 bases of the junction unmatched. Germline V lookup: CDR1 SEHNR, CDR2 FQNEAQ (reference sequence). The CDR3 has 17 amino acids. The CDR3 spells CASSLAGTSGKVDTQYF. The CDR3 DNA reads as TGTGCCAGCAGCTTAGCCGGGACTAGCGGGAAAGTAGATACGCAGTATTTT.

This clone has only one observation. The chain employs TRBV19 and TRBJ2-1; TRBD2 matches at 8 bases. The germline CDR1 and CDR2 sequences are LNHDA and SQIVND (reference sequence). The CDR3 totals 16 residues. Germline trimming cut 7 bases from V and 3 bases from J; bases unmatched to any gene: 11. The DNA of the CDR3 is TGTGCCAGTACCCCACAGAGCGGGAGTTACTACAATGAGCAGTTCTTC. Translating it yields CASTPQSGSYYNEQFF.

The J gene is TRBJ2-7, the V gene TRBV28; TRBD2 is a possible D gene (6 bases). The CDR3 covers 16 residues. Trimming removed 5 bases from V and 3 bases from J, with 20 bases in between. Germline lookup yields CDR1 MDHEN and CDR2 SYDVKM. The CDR3 reads CASSPIGGDDLYEQYF. The DNA of the CDR3 is TGTGCCAGCAGTCCCATCGGGGGAGACGACCTCTACGAGCAGTACTTC. Full variable domain (missing parts from reference TRBV28 and TRBJ2-7): DVKVTQSSRYLVKRTGEKVFLECVQDMDHENMFWYRQDPGLGLRLIYFSYDVKMKEKGDIPEGYSVSREKKERFSLILESASTNQTSMYLCASSPIGGDDLYEQYFGPGTRLTVT.